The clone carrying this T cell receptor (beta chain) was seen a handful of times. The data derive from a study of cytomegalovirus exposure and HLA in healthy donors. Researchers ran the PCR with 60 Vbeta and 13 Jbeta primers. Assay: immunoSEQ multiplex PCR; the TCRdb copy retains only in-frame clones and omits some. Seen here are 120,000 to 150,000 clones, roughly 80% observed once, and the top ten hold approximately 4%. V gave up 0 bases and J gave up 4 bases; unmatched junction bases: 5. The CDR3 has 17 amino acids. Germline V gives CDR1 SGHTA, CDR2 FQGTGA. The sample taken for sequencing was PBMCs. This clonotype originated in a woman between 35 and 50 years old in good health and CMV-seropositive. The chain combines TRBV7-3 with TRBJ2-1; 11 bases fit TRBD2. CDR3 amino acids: CASSLTTTSGTYNEQFF. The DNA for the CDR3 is TGTGCCAGCAGCTTAACGACGACTAGCGGGACGTACAATGAGCAGTTCTTC.